Following are 15 T cell receptor beta chains from one sample sequenced in a study of liver allograft versus peripheral blood T cells. Study details: Liver transplant recipients had T cell receptor repertoires compared between transplanted liver and peripheral blood.

TCRdb processed the reads anew with MiXCR; each CDR3 protein has one entry. Among roughly 3,500 distinct CDR3 sequences listed, around 16% were seen once. Every receptor here comes from a human patient who had a liver transplant. Some of the T cells may derive from the graft donor.

This clonotype qualifies as medium-sized (0.01 to 0.1%). V gene TRBV6-2 or TRBV6-3 combines with J gene TRBJ1-6; tentatively, D is TRBD1 (6 bases). This CDR3 is 11 amino acids long. Trimming took 5 bases from V and 16 from J, leaving 12 bases between them. The germline V gene encodes CDR1 MNHEY and CDR2 SVGEGT. CDR3: CASSAGQPLHF. The CDR3 bases are TGTGCCAGCAGTGCCGGACAGCCTCTCCACTTT.

V gene TRBV19 combines with J gene TRBJ1-2, with 9 bases matching TRBD1. The V gene end was trimmed by 3 bases and the J gene end by 10 bases; junction bases not matched to a gene: 12. Germline CDR1 LNHDA, CDR2 SQIVND (reference sequence). This CDR3 spans 15 amino acids. The CDR3 DNA reads as TGTGCCAGTAGTATCCAGGGACAGGGCGCGCGTGACTACACCTTC. Residues: CASSIQGQGARDYTF. Supplemented by reference TRBV19 and TRBJ1-2, the full variable domain reads DGGITQSPKYLFRKEGQNVTLSCEQNLNHDAMYWYRQDPGQGLRLIYYSQIVNDFQKGDIAEGYSVSREKKESFPLTVTSAQKNPTAFYLCASSIQGQGARDYTFGSGTRLTVV.

The V and J genes are TRBV12-3 or TRBV12-4 and TRBJ1-6; 8 bases line up with TRBD1. The ends lost 8 bases at V and 10 bases at J; junction bases unmatched: 7. This CDR3 contains 13 residues. The CDR3, as DNA: TGTGCCAGCGGATCAGGGGGCGGCTCACCCCTCCACTTT. It encodes CASGSGGGSPLHF.

Ten or more counts support this clonotype. The V call is TRBV12-3 or TRBV12-4, the J call TRBJ1-1, with no clear D. The CDR3 is 13 residues long. V lost 7 bases and J 9 bases, leaving 18 bases between the germline ends. CDR3 protein: CASTPYGGYQAFF. Written as DNA, the CDR3 is TGTGCCAGCACCCCCTACGGCGGGTATCAAGCTTTCTTT.

This clonotype was observed many times. This rearrangement joins TRBV7-9 to TRBJ1-2, with D perhaps TRBD1 (5 bases). Germline assignment: CDR1 SEHNR and CDR2 FQNEAQ (reference sequence). V lost 8 bases and J lost 2, with 9 bases in between. The CDR3 sequence is 12 residues long. CDR3 protein: CASGDRNYGYTF. CDR3 in DNA: TGTGCCAGCGGAGACAGAAACTATGGCTACACCTTC. The variable domain in full, completed from reference TRBV7-9 and TRBJ1-2, reads DTGVSQNPRHKITKRGQNVTFRCDPISEHNRLYWYRQTLGQGPEFLTYFQNEAQLEKSRLLSDRFSAERPKGSFSTLEIQRTEQGDSAMYLCASGDRNYGYTFGSGTRLTVV.

Remarks on this clonotype: A read error may be the cause here, since a much bigger clone is one base away. This chain connects TRBV7-2 to TRBJ1-6; 7 positions match TRBD1. The CDR3 runs 16 residues. Germline values: CDR1 SGHTA, CDR2 FQGNSA. CDR3: CVSSLGGARGRSPLHF. The CDR3 nucleotides read TGTGTCAGCAGCTTAGGCGGCGCAAGGGGGCGTTCACCCCTCCACTTT.

This clonotype qualifies as medium-sized. The chain recombines TRBV10-3 with TRBJ2-7; 9 bases are a match to TRBD2. Germline V gene data show CDR1 as ENHRY and CDR2 as SYGVKD. The CDR3 spans 14 residues. V shed 6 bases and J 3 bases; nucleotides not matched to a gene: 6. CDR3 amino acids: CAIRGGLAIYEQYF. The CDR3 DNA follows: TGTGCCATCAGGGGGGGACTAGCTATCTACGAGCAGTACTTC.

This clonotype is judged large. This chain uses TRBV10-2 with TRBJ1-3, with 7 bases aligning to TRBD1. V shed 8 bases and J 2 bases; nucleotides not matched to a gene: 9. Per germline, CDR1 WSHSY and CDR2 SAAADI. There are 15 residues in the CDR3. This chain's CDR3 is CASGGGQQAGNTIYF. CDR3 nucleotides: TGCGCCAGCGGGGGGGGACAGCAGGCTGGAAACACCATATATTTT.

The V and J genes are TRBV3-2 and TRBJ2-1; the DNA was not used to check the table's D call, TRBD2. TRBV3-2 is given as a pseudogene. CDR3 size: 17 residues. Here the CDR3 DNA reads TGTGCCAGCAGCCGAGACCCTAGCGGGAGGGCCCACAATGAGCAGTTCTTC. Residues: CASSRDPSGRAHNEQFF.

This clonotype has a handful of counts. V is TRBV20-1 and J is TRBJ1-1; no definite D call. V lost 6 bases, J lost 0 bases, and 26 bases lay in between. There are 18 residues in the CDR3. Germline CDR1 and CDR2: DFQATT and SNEGSKA (reference sequence). This CDR3 is CSARILTRALNLNTEAFF. DNA of the CDR3: TGCAGTGCCCGGATACTGACACGGGCCCTAAATTTGAACACTGAAGCTTTCTTT.

By sample share, this clonotype is medium-sized. This chain uses TRBV15 with TRBJ1-2; D call uncertain. This CDR3 region has 15 residues. V lost 0 bases, J lost 7 bases, and 15 bases lay in between. CDR1 and CDR2 from the germline V gene are LNHNV and YYDKDF (reference sequence). Here the CDR3 DNA reads TGTGCCACCAGCAGAGATCGAGTCACCGCGGCTGGCTACACCTTC. This encodes CATSRDRVTAAGYTF.

This clonotype is medium-sized. The chain links TRBV6-1 to TRBJ2-7; the D is unclear. Germline V gives CDR1 MNHNS, CDR2 SASEGT. The V end was cut by 0 bases, the J end by 3 bases, with 18 bases between. This CDR3 contains 17 residues. For the CDR3, the DNA is TGTGCCAGCAGTGAAGCGCCCAGGTTGGCAGCCAACTACGAGCAGTACTTC. Amino acids: CASSEAPRLAANYEQYF.

This clonotype was seen ten or more times. This chain joins TRBV20-1 and TRBJ1-2; TRBD1 matches at 7 bases. V lost 6 bases, J lost 4 bases, and 11 bases stayed unmatched. This CDR3 spans 14 amino acids. Per germline, CDR1 DFQATT and CDR2 SNEGSKA (reference sequence). The CDR3 sequence: CSARRRGRVYGYTF. The CDR3, as DNA: TGCAGTGCGAGGCGTAGGGGGCGCGTCTATGGCTACACCTTC.

Here the CDR3 DNA reads TGTGCCATCAGTGAGCCTAGCGGGAGATCCTACAATGAGCAGTTCTTC. Amino acid sequence: CAISEPSGRSYNEQFF. The chain uses TRBV10-3 and TRBJ2-1; TRBD2 matches at 10 bases. Germline V lookup: CDR1 ENHRY, CDR2 SYGVKD. V lost 2 bases, J lost 1 base, and 2 bases stayed unmatched. The CDR3 is made up of 16 amino acids.

By share of the sample, this clonotype is medium-sized (0.01 to 0.1%). The chain combines TRBV27 with TRBJ2-1; 7 nucleotides line up with TRBD1. The CDR3 is 17 amino acids. CDR1 and CDR2 (germline): MNHEY, SMNVEV (reference sequence). J was trimmed by 8 bases and V by 0 bases; bases with no gene match: 13. This chain's CDR3 is CASSLSPRQGRTDEQFF. Here the CDR3 DNA reads TGTGCCAGCAGTTTATCCCCCCGACAGGGCCGTACCGATGAGCAGTTCTTC.